These 14 T cell receptor beta chains were all obtained from the same sample, sequenced in a study of T cells in Graves' hyperthyroidism and ophthalmopathy. Researchers amplified the TCR beta CDR3 regions from RNA transcripts. During a first-round RT-PCR of the TCR CDR3, the HTBI primer set was used. TCRdb used MiXCR to reprocess the multiplex PCR reads, holding one entry per CDR3 protein. The sample has about 270,000 distinct CDR3 sequences, around 15% seen once. What was sequenced was blood. The receptor source for this set is a woman between 45 and 65 years old with Graves' hyperthyroidism that later progressed to Graves' ophthalmopathy.

This clonotype has at least ten counts. As DNA, the CDR3 is TGTGCCAGCAGCTTAGAAGTCAGCTATAGCAATCAGCCCCAGCATTTT. Amino acids: CASSLEVSYSNQPQHF. The V gene is TRBV7-9, the J gene TRBJ1-5; the D is unclear. The CDR3 has 16 amino acids. The V end lost 1 base, the J end lost 0 bases, and 10 bases lay between the germline ends. Per the germline V gene, CDR1 is SEHNR and CDR2 is FQNEAQ (reference sequence).

This clonotype was detected ten times or more. The V call is TRBV12-5, the J call TRBJ2-3; 8 bases fit TRBD2. The CDR3 contains 15 residues. With 1 base clipped from V and 2 bases from J, the junction kept 2 bases outside the gene matches. Looked up from germline, CDR1 is LGHNT and CDR2 is FRNRAP. CDR3 coding DNA: TGTGCTAGTGGTTTGGATAGCGGGGTCACAGATACGCAGTATTTT. It encodes CASGLDSGVTDTQYF. The full variable domain, its missing parts supplied by reference TRBV12-5 and TRBJ2-3, is DARVTQTPRHKVTEMGQEVTMRCQPILGHNTVFWYRQTMMQGLELLAYFRNRAPLDDSGMPKDRFSAEMPDATLATLKIQPSEPRDSAVYFCASGLDSGVTDTQYFGPGTRLTVL.

This clonotype was seen at least ten times. The rearrangement uses TRBV2 and TRBJ2-7; 7 positions match TRBD2. Germline CDR1 reads SNHLY; CDR2 reads FYNNEI. V shed 1 base and J 6 bases; nucleotides not matched to a gene: 9. This CDR3 is built from 15 residues. CDR3 loop: CASSEDSGHNSEQYF. The CDR3 DNA is TGTGCCAGCAGTGAAGATAGCGGGCATAATTCCGAGCAGTACTTC. The entire variable domain, with the rest obtained from reference TRBV2 and TRBJ2-7, is as follows: EPEVTQTPSHQVTQMGQEVILRCVPISNHLYFYWYRQILGQKVEFLVSFYNNEISEKSEIFDDQFSVERPDGSNFTLKIRSTKLEDSAMYFCASSEDSGHNSEQYFGPGTRLTVT.

This clonotype was detected many times. The chain is built from TRBV18 and TRBJ1-2; D possibly corresponds to TRBD1 (6 bases). The CDR3 has 11 residues. Germline values: CDR1 KGHSH, CDR2 LQKENI. V lost 2 bases, J lost 8 bases, and 6 bases lay in between. CDR3 region: CASSPGQGYTF. CDR3 in DNA: TGTGCCAGCTCACCAGGACAGGGCTACACCTTC.

The chain uses TRBV7-3 and TRBJ2-7; D remains unclear. This CDR3 has 14 residues. Deletions cut 1 base from V and 1 base from J, with 8 bases between. Germline CDR1 reads SGHTA; CDR2 reads FQGTGA. The CDR3 region is CASSLKLNSYEQYF. The CDR3 nucleotides read TGTGCCAGCAGCTTAAAACTGAATTCCTACGAGCAGTACTTC.

This clonotype came up many times. This chain joins TRBV2 and TRBJ2-7, with 11 bases identical to TRBD1. CDR1 is SNHLY, CDR2 FYNNEI, per germline. J lost 7 bases, V lost 4 bases, and 3 bases had no gene match. The CDR3 length is 13 residues. The CDR3 reads CASSGDRGGEQYF. The CDR3 DNA sequence: TGTGCCAGCAGTGGGGACAGGGGGGGAGAGCAGTACTTC.

This clonotype was detected only a few times. This may arise from a read error, as a much more abundant clone is one base away. This CDR3 is missing its conserved last phenylalanine or tryptophan, likely due to a read error. The chain links TRBV20-1 to TRBJ2-5, with 7 bases that match TRBD2. CDR1 and CDR2 from the germline V gene are DFQATT and SNEGSKA (reference sequence). The trim removed 6 bases at V and 7 bases at J, leaving 11 bases unmatched. The CDR3 covers 13 residues. Here the CDR3 DNA reads TGCAGTGCCAGCCGGGTCCGCGGGGGGACCCAGTACCTC. It encodes CSASRVRGGTQYL.

The rearrangement joins TRBV6-1 to TRBJ2-5; TRBD2 matches at 11 bases. From germline, CDR1 is MNHNS and CDR2 SASEGT. The CDR3 spans 15 residues. V was pared by 4 bases and J by 5 bases, with 6 bases of the junction left unmatched. In DNA form, the CDR3 reads TGTGCCAGCAGTGGGATAGCGGGAGGGATCGAGACCCAGTACTTC. Amino acid sequence: CASSGIAGGIETQYF.

Only a few counts were recorded for this clonotype. This likely comes from a read error, as the CDR3 has no conserved phenylalanine or tryptophan at its end. The V call is TRBV5-1, the J call TRBJ2-5, with D uncertain. CDR3 length: 14 residues. Trimming pared 4 bases from V and 3 bases from J, leaving 13 bases between. The germline gives CDR1 SGHRS, CDR2 YFSETQ. For the CDR3, the DNA is TGCGCCAGCAGCCTCACCGGGTCAGAAGAGACCCAGTACCTC. Translated, it gives CASSLTGSEETQYL.

This clonotype was recorded a few times. The chain employs TRBV7-3 and TRBJ2-3; 7 positions match TRBD1. J lost 3 bases, V lost 5 bases, and 5 bases had no gene match. The CDR3 has 14 amino acids. Germline CDR1 is SGHTA and CDR2 is FQGTGA. CDR3 DNA: TGTGCCAGCAGCCGACGACAGGGAACAGATACGCAGTATTTT. Translated, it gives CASSRRQGTDTQYF.

Only a few counts were recorded for this clonotype. The rearrangement uses TRBV5-8 and TRBJ2-1; 11 bases agree with TRBD1. The V gene's germline CDR1 is SGHTS and CDR2 YDEGEE. The CDR3 has 16 amino acids. The trim removed 4 bases at V and 8 bases at J, leaving 11 bases unmatched. The CDR3 is CASSKRTGGAGDEQFF. CDR3 in DNA: TGTGCCAGCAGCAAACGGACAGGGGGCGCCGGGGATGAGCAGTTCTTC.

V usage is TRBV19 and J usage is TRBJ2-3; D may be TRBD2 (5 bases). Germline values: CDR1 LNHDA, CDR2 SQIVND (reference sequence). The CDR3 is 15 amino acids. The V end lost 6 bases, the J end lost 0 bases, and 13 bases lay between the germline ends. The CDR3: CASRLGLGSTDTQYF. Here the CDR3 DNA reads TGTGCCAGTAGGCTCGGACTTGGGAGCACAGATACGCAGTATTTT.

This clonotype was detected ten times or more. The chain couples TRBV24-1 to TRBJ2-3; D tentatively reads TRBD1 or TRBD2 (5 bases each). Trimming stripped 4 bases from V and 5 bases from J, with 18 bases between. Germline assignment: CDR1 KGHDR and CDR2 SFDVKD. The CDR3 sequence is 16 residues long. CDR3 protein: CATSDRSGRHEDTQYF. DNA for the CDR3: TGTGCCACCAGTGACAGATCGGGACGACATGAAGATACGCAGTATTTT.

This clonotype has ten or more counts. This chain uses TRBV12-3 or TRBV12-4 with TRBJ2-1; D remains unclear. This CDR3 contains 11 residues. Trimming removed 2 bases from V and 9 bases from J, with 5 bases in between. The CDR3 DNA reads as TGTGCCAGCAGTTTAATAAGTGAGCAGTTCTTC. This codes for CASSLISEQFF.